These T cell receptor beta chains were read from a single sample in a study of cytomegalovirus exposure and HLA in healthy donors. TCRdb's table, derived via immunoSEQ multiplex PCR, lists solely in-frame clones and lacks some. The sample has more than 95,000 clones, roughly 80% seen once. The sample taken for sequencing was PBMCs. All receptors come from a man aged 45-65 years in good health and CMV-seropositive. CDR3s include the opening cysteine and the closing phenylalanine or tryptophan. Each record gives: clone size, V gene, CDR3 length, J gene, D gene, CDR3 protein, CDR3 DNA. D genes are given only for firm matches. A row's size may be missing; if present it is once, few, many or a size class.

clone size: NA
V gene: TRBV7-2
CDR3 length: 12
J gene: TRBJ2-5
D gene: NA
CDR3 protein: CASSNPQGTQYF
CDR3 DNA: TGTGCCAGCAGCAATCCGCAGGGTACCCAGTACTTC

clone size: NA
V gene: TRBV30
CDR3 length: 14
J gene: TRBJ2-1
D gene: TRBD1
CDR3 protein: CAWSGTGLRDEQFF
CDR3 DNA: TGTGCCTGGAGCGGGACAGGTCTGCGCGATGAGCAGTTCTTC

clone size: NA
V gene: TRBV30
CDR3 length: 12
J gene: TRBJ1-1
D gene: NA
CDR3 protein: CAWSAGVTEAFF
CDR3 DNA: TGTGCCTGGAGTGCGGGGGTCACTGAAGCTTTCTTT

clone size: NA
V gene: TRBV5-8
CDR3 length: 12
J gene: TRBJ1-1
D gene: NA
CDR3 protein: CASTRVEAEAFF
CDR3 DNA: TGTGCCAGCACCCGAGTAGAGGCTGAAGCTTTCTTT

clone size: NA
V gene: TRBV7-8
CDR3 length: 15
J gene: TRBJ1-1
D gene: NA
CDR3 protein: CASSLAWGQGTEAFF
CDR3 DNA: TGTGCCAGCAGCTTAGCGTGGGGGCAGGGCACTGAAGCTTTCTTT

clone size: NA
V gene: TRBV11-3
CDR3 length: 12
J gene: TRBJ2-2
D gene: NA
CDR3 protein: CASSVRAGELFF
CDR3 DNA: TGTGCCAGCAGCGTCAGGGCCGGGGAGCTGTTTTTT

clone size: NA
V gene: TRBV21-1
CDR3 length: 13
J gene: TRBJ2-7
D gene: NA
CDR3 protein: CASSDGGAYEQYF
CDR3 DNA: TGTGCCAGCAGCGACGGGGGAGCCTACGAGCAGTACTTC

clone size: NA
V gene: TRBV6-5
CDR3 length: 15
J gene: TRBJ2-1
D gene: TRBD2
CDR3 protein: CASSPPTGGVNEQFF
CDR3 DNA: TGTGCCAGCAGCCCTCCGACGGGAGGGGTTAATGAGCAGTTCTTC

clone size: NA
V gene: TRBV9
CDR3 length: 16
J gene: TRBJ2-2
D gene: NA
CDR3 protein: CASSVGTRSNTGELFF
CDR3 DNA: TGTGCCAGCAGCGTAGGAACTAGATCGAACACCGGGGAGCTGTTTTTT

clone size: few
V gene: TRBV19
CDR3 length: 14
J gene: TRBJ1-1
D gene: NA
CDR3 protein: CASSMIDRNTEAFF
CDR3 DNA: TGTGCCAGTAGTATGATCGACAGGAACACTGAAGCTTTCTTT

clone size: NA
V gene: TRBV5-4
CDR3 length: 15
J gene: TRBJ1-2
D gene: TRBD1
CDR3 protein: CASSRDSMKGYGYTF
CDR3 DNA: TGTGCCAGCAGCCGGGACAGCATGAAAGGCTATGGCTACACCTTC

clone size: NA
V gene: TRBV5-1
CDR3 length: 14
J gene: TRBJ2-3
D gene: NA
CDR3 protein: CASSATMRADTQYF
CDR3 DNA: TGCGCCAGCAGCGCTACGATGAGGGCAGATACGCAGTATTTT

clone size: NA
V gene: TRBV2
CDR3 length: 15
J gene: TRBJ2-6
D gene: NA
CDR3 protein: CASSDDTSGANVLTF
CDR3 DNA: TGTGCCAGCAGCGATGACACCTCTGGGGCCAACGTCCTGACTTTC

clone size: NA
V gene: TRBV6-1
CDR3 length: 16
J gene: TRBJ1-2
D gene: TRBD1
CDR3 protein: CASSDTGGGKSYGYTF
CDR3 DNA: TGTGCCAGCAGTGATACAGGGGGGGGAAAGTCTTATGGCTACACCTTC

clone size: NA
V gene: TRBV5-1
CDR3 length: 14
J gene: TRBJ1-2
D gene: NA
CDR3 protein: CASSLAPGNYGYTF
CDR3 DNA: TGCGCCAGCAGCTTGGCCCCAGGGAACTATGGCTACACCTTC

clone size: once
V gene: TRBV7-9
CDR3 length: 14
J gene: TRBJ2-7
D gene: TRBD2
CDR3 protein: CASSLGLVGHEQYF
CDR3 DNA: TGTGCCAGCAGCCTAGGACTAGTTGGCCACGAGCAGTACTTC

clone size: NA
V gene: TRBV19
CDR3 length: 12
J gene: TRBJ2-7
D gene: TRBD1
CDR3 protein: CATRDRGYEQYF
CDR3 DNA: TGTGCCACCAGGGACAGGGGCTACGAGCAGTACTTC

clone size: once
V gene: TRBV5-6
CDR3 length: 15
J gene: TRBJ2-3
D gene: NA
CDR3 protein: CASSLVGLSTDTQYF
CDR3 DNA: TGTGCCAGCAGCCTCGTAGGACTATCGACAGATACGCAGTATTTT

clone size: NA
V gene: TRBV30
CDR3 length: 13
J gene: TRBJ1-2
D gene: NA
CDR3 protein: CAWRKVSSYGYTF
CDR3 DNA: TGTGCCTGGAGAAAAGTGTCCAGCTATGGCTACACCTTC

clone size: NA
V gene: TRBV7-7
CDR3 length: 15
J gene: TRBJ2-3
D gene: TRBD1
CDR3 protein: CASSTGTGFTDTQYF
CDR3 DNA: TGTGCTAGCAGCACCGGGACAGGGTTCACAGATACGCAGTATTTT

clone size: NA
V gene: TRBV15
CDR3 length: 15
J gene: TRBJ2-7
D gene: NA
CDR3 protein: CATSGEEADTYEQYF
CDR3 DNA: TGTGCCACCAGCGGGGAGGAGGCGGATACCTACGAGCAGTACTTC

clone size: few
V gene: TRBV9
CDR3 length: 15
J gene: TRBJ2-3
D gene: NA
CDR3 protein: CASSVLPGGTDTQYF
CDR3 DNA: TGTGCCAGCAGCGTATTACCGGGGGGCACAGATACGCAGTATTTT

clone size: NA
V gene: TRBV30
CDR3 length: 14
J gene: TRBJ1-4
D gene: NA
CDR3 protein: CAWRSTPGDEKLFF
CDR3 DNA: TGTGCCTGGAGGTCCACACCGGGAGACGAAAAACTGTTTTTT

clone size: few
V gene: TRBV4-2
CDR3 length: 15
J gene: TRBJ1-1
D gene: TRBD1
CDR3 protein: CASSSRTGVNTEAFF
CDR3 DNA: TGTGCCAGCAGCTCCCGGACAGGGGTGAACACTGAAGCTTTCTTT

clone size: NA
V gene: TRBV5-6
CDR3 length: 14
J gene: TRBJ1-1
D gene: TRBD1
CDR3 protein: CASSFLQGRAEAFF
CDR3 DNA: TGTGCCAGCAGCTTCCTACAGGGGAGAGCTGAAGCTTTCTTT

clone size: NA
V gene: TRBV18
CDR3 length: 15
J gene: TRBJ2-5
D gene: TRBD1
CDR3 protein: CASSQGQGSVETQYF
CDR3 DNA: TGTGCCAGCTCACAGGGACAGGGGTCAGTGGAGACCCAGTACTTC

clone size: NA
V gene: TRBV6-6
CDR3 length: 15
J gene: TRBJ2-7
D gene: TRBD1
CDR3 protein: CASSSTGDGPYEQYF
CDR3 DNA: TGTGCCAGCAGTTCAACAGGGGACGGACCCTACGAGCAGTACTTC

clone size: NA
V gene: TRBV27
CDR3 length: 15
J gene: TRBJ2-7
D gene: TRBD1
CDR3 protein: CASSFYPDRNYEQYF
CDR3 DNA: TGTGCCAGCAGTTTCTACCCGGACAGGAACTACGAGCAGTACTTC

clone size: NA
V gene: TRBV14
CDR3 length: 16
J gene: TRBJ2-7
D gene: NA
CDR3 protein: CASSLGFGGGGNEQYF
CDR3 DNA: TGTGCCAGCAGCCTGGGATTCGGAGGGGGGGGGAACGAGCAGTACTTC

clone size: NA
V gene: TRBV9
CDR3 length: 18
J gene: TRBJ2-6
D gene: TRBD1
CDR3 protein: CASSFQGTGRSGANVLTF
CDR3 DNA: TGTGCCAGCAGCTTTCAAGGGACAGGGCGTTCTGGGGCCAACGTCCTGACTTTC

clone size: NA
V gene: TRBV2
CDR3 length: 17
J gene: TRBJ2-7
D gene: TRBD1
CDR3 protein: CASSVTLTGGPLDEQYF
CDR3 DNA: TGTGCCAGCAGTGTTACGCTTACAGGGGGACCTCTGGACGAGCAGTACTTC

clone size: few
V gene: TRBV5-6
CDR3 length: 16
J gene: TRBJ2-7
D gene: NA
CDR3 protein: CASSSSSGLTPYEQYF
CDR3 DNA: TGTGCCAGCAGCTCTTCGTCGGGACTCACCCCTTACGAGCAGTACTTC

clone size: NA
V gene: TRBV2
CDR3 length: 13
J gene: TRBJ1-4
D gene: NA
CDR3 protein: CASSRQRGEKLFF
CDR3 DNA: TGTGCCAGCAGTAGACAGAGAGGAGAAAAACTGTTTTTT

clone size: NA
V gene: TRBV7-8
CDR3 length: 11
J gene: TRBJ2-5
D gene: NA
CDR3 protein: CASSSLWTQYF
CDR3 DNA: TGTGCCAGCAGCTCCCTCTGGACCCAGTACTTC

clone size: NA
V gene: TRBV10-1
CDR3 length: 14
J gene: TRBJ2-7
D gene: TRBD1
CDR3 protein: CASSAGTGGSGQYF
CDR3 DNA: TGCGCCAGCAGCGCCGGGACAGGGGGCTCTGGGCAGTACTTC

clone size: once
V gene: TRBV7-8
CDR3 length: 16
J gene: TRBJ1-5
D gene: NA
CDR3 protein: CASSFTGRYSNQPQHF
CDR3 DNA: TGTGCCAGCAGCTTTACAGGTAGATATAGCAATCAGCCCCAGCATTTT

clone size: NA
V gene: TRBV30
CDR3 length: 14
J gene: TRBJ1-1
D gene: NA
CDR3 protein: CAWTGQLSNTEAFF
CDR3 DNA: TGTGCCTGGACAGGACAATTATCGAACACTGAAGCTTTCTTT

clone size: NA
V gene: TRBV6-1
CDR3 length: 14
J gene: TRBJ2-7
D gene: NA
CDR3 protein: CATKPGLSPYEQYF
CDR3 DNA: TGTGCCACCAAGCCAGGGTTATCCCCCTACGAGCAGTACTTC

clone size: NA
V gene: TRBV19
CDR3 length: 11
J gene: TRBJ1-2
D gene: TRBD1
CDR3 protein: CASGTEGGYTF
CDR3 DNA: TGTGCCAGTGGGACAGAGGGTGGCTACACCTTC

clone size: NA
V gene: TRBV27
CDR3 length: 13
J gene: TRBJ1-5
D gene: NA
CDR3 protein: CASSLLGDQPQHF
CDR3 DNA: TGTGCCAGCAGTTTATTAGGAGATCAGCCCCAGCATTTT

clone size: NA
V gene: TRBV7-2
CDR3 length: 18
J gene: TRBJ2-1
D gene: TRBD2
CDR3 protein: CASSLAYRTSGRNNEQFF
CDR3 DNA: TGTGCCAGCAGCTTAGCCTACCGGACTAGCGGGAGAAACAATGAGCAGTTCTTC

clone size: few
V gene: TRBV6-5
CDR3 length: 15
J gene: TRBJ1-2
D gene: TRBD1
CDR3 protein: CASRKQGQNVRVYTF
CDR3 DNA: TGTGCCAGCAGGAAACAGGGACAGAATGTTCGGGTCTACACCTTC

clone size: NA
V gene: TRBV5-1
CDR3 length: 15
J gene: TRBJ2-2
D gene: TRBD1
CDR3 protein: CASSVGTGGGGELFF
CDR3 DNA: TGCGCCAGCAGCGTCGGGACAGGGGGTGGCGGGGAGCTGTTTTTT

clone size: NA
V gene: TRBV5-1
CDR3 length: 11
J gene: TRBJ1-1
D gene: NA
CDR3 protein: CASSLGSEAFF
CDR3 DNA: TGCGCCAGCAGCTTGGGGAGTGAAGCTTTCTTT

clone size: NA
V gene: TRBV4-1
CDR3 length: 15
J gene: TRBJ2-7
D gene: TRBD1
CDR3 protein: CASSWTGDSSYEQYF
CDR3 DNA: TGCGCCAGCAGCTGGACAGGCGACAGCTCCTACGAGCAGTACTTC

clone size: NA
V gene: TRBV11-2
CDR3 length: 17
J gene: TRBJ1-3
D gene: NA
CDR3 protein: CASSFSGGLFSGNTIYF
CDR3 DNA: TGTGCCAGCAGCTTTTCCGGGGGGCTTTTCTCTGGAAACACCATATATTTT

clone size: NA
V gene: TRBV14
CDR3 length: 15
J gene: TRBJ1-1
D gene: TRBD1
CDR3 protein: CASSRQTGGGTEAFF
CDR3 DNA: TGTGCCAGCAGCCGACAGACAGGGGGTGGGACTGAAGCTTTCTTT

clone size: NA
V gene: TRBV6-5
CDR3 length: 15
J gene: TRBJ1-1
D gene: NA
CDR3 protein: CASSGLRGTQFEAFF
CDR3 DNA: TGTGCCAGCAGTGGCCTGAGGGGGACCCAATTTGAAGCTTTCTTT

clone size: few
V gene: TRBV5-1
CDR3 length: 11
J gene: TRBJ2-2
D gene: NA
CDR3 protein: CASTGTGELFF
CDR3 DNA: TGCGCCAGCACCGGCACCGGGGAGCTGTTTTTT

clone size: NA
V gene: TRBV7-2
CDR3 length: 12
J gene: TRBJ1-1
D gene: NA
CDR3 protein: CASSLYVSEAFF
CDR3 DNA: TGTGCCAGCAGCTTATATGTGTCTGAAGCTTTCTTT

clone size: NA
V gene: TRBV5-4
CDR3 length: 13
J gene: TRBJ2-7
D gene: NA
CDR3 protein: CASSLDQGHEQYF
CDR3 DNA: TGTGCCAGCAGCTTAGACCAGGGCCACGAGCAGTACTTC

clone size: NA
V gene: TRBV9
CDR3 length: 14
J gene: TRBJ1-2
D gene: NA
CDR3 protein: CASSTLTGFYGYTF
CDR3 DNA: TGTGCCAGCAGCACCTTGACAGGTTTCTATGGCTACACCTTC

clone size: few
V gene: TRBV18
CDR3 length: 18
J gene: TRBJ1-3
D gene: TRBD1
CDR3 protein: CASSPLPARQGAGNTIYF
CDR3 DNA: TGTGCCAGCTCACCACTCCCGGCTCGACAGGGGGCAGGAAACACCATATATTTT

clone size: NA
V gene: TRBV18
CDR3 length: 15
J gene: TRBJ1-5
D gene: TRBD1
CDR3 protein: CASSLEGAGNQPQHF
CDR3 DNA: TGTGCCAGCTCACTCGAGGGGGCGGGCAATCAGCCCCAGCATTTT

clone size: NA
V gene: TRBV6-5
CDR3 length: 14
J gene: TRBJ2-3
D gene: NA
CDR3 protein: CASSPGGRADTQYF
CDR3 DNA: TGTGCCAGCAGCCCAGGAGGAAGAGCGGATACGCAGTATTTT